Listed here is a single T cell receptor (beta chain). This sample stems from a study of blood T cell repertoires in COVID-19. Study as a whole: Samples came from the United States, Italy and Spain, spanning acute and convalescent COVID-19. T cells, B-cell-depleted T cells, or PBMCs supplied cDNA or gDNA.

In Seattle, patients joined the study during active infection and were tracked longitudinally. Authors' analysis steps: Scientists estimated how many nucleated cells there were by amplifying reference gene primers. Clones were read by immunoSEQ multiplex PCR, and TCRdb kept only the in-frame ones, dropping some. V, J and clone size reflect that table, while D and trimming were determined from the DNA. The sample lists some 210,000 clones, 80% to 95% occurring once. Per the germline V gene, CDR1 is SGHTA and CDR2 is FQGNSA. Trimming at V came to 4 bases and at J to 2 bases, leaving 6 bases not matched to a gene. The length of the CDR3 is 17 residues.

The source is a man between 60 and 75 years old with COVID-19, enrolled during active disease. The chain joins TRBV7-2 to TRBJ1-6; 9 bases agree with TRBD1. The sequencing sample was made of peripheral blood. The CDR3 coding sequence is TGTGCCAGCAGCTCAAGGGGGGACAGGGCCTATAATTCACCCCTCCACTTT. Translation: CASSSRGDRAYNSPLHF. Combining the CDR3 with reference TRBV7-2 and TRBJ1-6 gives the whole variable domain GAGVSQSPSNKVTEKGKDVELRCDPISGHTALYWYRQSLGQGLEFLIYFQGNSAPDKSGLPSDRFSAERTGGSVSTLTIQRTQQEDSAVYLCASSSRGDRAYNSPLHFGNGTRLTVT.